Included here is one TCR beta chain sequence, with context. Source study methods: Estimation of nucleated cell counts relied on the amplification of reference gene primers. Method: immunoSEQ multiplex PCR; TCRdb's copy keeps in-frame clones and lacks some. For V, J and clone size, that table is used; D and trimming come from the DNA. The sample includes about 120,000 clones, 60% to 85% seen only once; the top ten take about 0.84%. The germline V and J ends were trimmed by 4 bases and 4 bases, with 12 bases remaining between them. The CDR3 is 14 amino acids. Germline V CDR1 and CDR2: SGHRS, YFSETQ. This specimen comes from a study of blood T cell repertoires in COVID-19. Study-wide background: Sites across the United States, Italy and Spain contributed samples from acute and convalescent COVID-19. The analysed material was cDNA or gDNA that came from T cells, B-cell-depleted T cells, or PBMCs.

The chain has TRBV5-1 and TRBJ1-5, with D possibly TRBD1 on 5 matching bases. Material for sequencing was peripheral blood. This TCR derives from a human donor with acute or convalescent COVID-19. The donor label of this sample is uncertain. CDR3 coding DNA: TGCGCCAGCAGCCCCCGGGGGGGGAATCAGCCCCAGCATTTT. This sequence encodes CASSPRGGNQPQHF.